These 30 T cell receptor beta chains were all obtained from the same sample, sequenced in a study of T cell repertoires in cytomegalovirus infection. No antigens are known for them. TCRdb recomputed calls from the reads with MiXCR, one row per CDR3 protein. The table includes 250,000 to 400,000 distinct CDR3 sequences, just under 25% detected once. The material sequenced was cultured PBMCs, taken from culture after CMV antigen stimulation. The receptors shown here come from a human donor in good health (CMV status not recorded). Some clones in this sample may be carry-over from other donors' samples.

CDR3 sequence reads: CASTPGGGSVSKNIQYF. The CDR3 coding sequence is TGTGCCAGCACCCCGGGGGGCGGGAGCGTGAGCAAAAACATTCAGTACTTC. V is TRBV5-4 and J is TRBJ2-4, with D possibly TRBD2 on 7 matching bases. Germline V gene sequence: CDR1 SGHNT, CDR2 YYREEE (reference sequence). Trimming pared 6 bases from V and 3 bases from J, leaving 22 bases between. CDR3 length: 17 residues. The full variable domain, rest sourced from reference TRBV5-4 and TRBJ2-4, is ETGVTQSPTHLIKTRGQQVTLRCSSQSGHNTVSWYQQALGQGPQFIFQYYREEENGRGNFPPRFSGLQFPNYSSELNVNALELDDSALYLCASTPGGGSVSKNIQYFGAGTRLSVL.

This clonotype was observed a few times. The V call is TRBV12-3 or TRBV12-4, the J call TRBJ1-1; the D is unclear. V was pared by 3 bases and J by 6 bases, with 11 bases between. This CDR3 has 13 residues. The CDR3 here is CASSFFPFAEAFF. The CDR3 coding sequence is TGTGCCAGCAGTTTTTTTCCCTTCGCTGAAGCTTTCTTT.

This clonotype was counted once. This may arise from a read error, as a much more abundant clone is one base away. V is TRBV11-3 and J is TRBJ2-2, with TRBD1 as a possible D gene (6 bases). The CDR3 is 16 amino acids. Germline V gene lookup returns CDR1 SGHNT and CDR2 YENEEA. The V end was cut by 5 bases, the J end by 4 bases, with 17 bases between. The CDR3 reads CASSPPGTRSTGELFF. CDR3 sequence (DNA): TGTGCCAGCAGCCCCCCCGGGACAAGGAGCACCGGGGAGCTGTTTTTT.

The chain uses TRBV20-1 and TRBJ2-3; TRBD2 agrees at 15 bases. The trim removed 3 bases at V and 5 bases at J, leaving 3 bases unmatched. The germline V gene encodes CDR1 DFQATT and CDR2 SNEGSKA (reference sequence). The CDR3 length is 15 residues. For the CDR3, the DNA is TGCAGTGCTAGGCGGACTAGCGGGAGGGGAGATACGCAGTATTTT. Residues: CSARRTSGRGDTQYF.

This rearrangement joins TRBV5-4 to TRBJ2-5; the D gene could be TRBD1 or TRBD2 (6 bases each). Trimming removed 0 bases at V and 2 bases at J, with 14 bases between. Germline V gene sequence: CDR1 SGHNT, CDR2 YYREEE (reference sequence). The CDR3 covers 16 residues. Here the CDR3 DNA reads TGTGCCAGCAGCTTGGGAGGGGGTAGCGGACAAGAGACCCAGTACTTC. It codes for CASSLGGGSGQETQYF.

The genes are TRBV7-9 and TRBJ1-5; D unresolved. The length of the CDR3 is 15 residues. The V end was cut by 8 bases, the J end by 0 bases, with 14 bases between. Germline-derived CDR1 and CDR2 are SEHNR and FQNEAQ (reference sequence). The CDR3 reads CASGPLGSSNQPQHF. CDR3 nucleotides: TGTGCCAGCGGTCCCTTGGGCAGTAGCAATCAGCCCCAGCATTTT.

V is TRBV7-9 and J is TRBJ2-7, with TRBD2 matching 10 bases. The V segment lost 5 bases and the J segment 3 bases; nucleotides outside the gene matches: 13. Germline V CDR1 and CDR2: SEHNR, FQNEAQ (reference sequence). The CDR3 is 17 residues long. This CDR3 reads CASSPIPGLAGGYEQYF. CDR3 DNA: TGTGCCAGCAGCCCGATACCGGGTTTAGCGGGGGGCTACGAGCAGTACTTC.

V gene TRBV6-2 or TRBV6-3 combines with J gene TRBJ2-5, with 9 bases fitting TRBD2. V lost 9 bases, J lost 5 bases, and 4 bases stayed unmatched. Germline V lookup: CDR1 MNHEY, CDR2 SVGEGT. The CDR3 covers 12 residues. This CDR3 reads CASSGSWETQYF. CDR3 in DNA: TGTGCCAGTAGCGGGAGTTGGGAGACCCAGTACTTC.

This clonotype was counted between two and nine times. CDR3 loop: CASSFRSSGRAGEQFF. The CDR3 DNA reads as TGTGCCAGCAGCTTTAGATCTAGCGGGAGGGCCGGTGAGCAGTTCTTC. The chain is built from TRBV5-6 and TRBJ2-1, with 12 bases matching TRBD2. CDR1 and CDR2 from the germline V gene are SGHDT and YYEEEE. J was trimmed by 9 bases and V by 2 bases; bases with no gene match: 9. The CDR3 extends over 16 amino acids.

The sample holds a few counts of this clonotype. This chain joins TRBV14 and TRBJ2-1, with 8 nucleotides matching TRBD2. The CDR3 length is 16 residues. V was clipped by 2 bases and J by 2 bases; unmatched bases: 5. The germline V gene has CDR1 SGHDN and CDR2 FVKESK. The CDR3 nucleotides are TGTGCCAGCAGCCAACGGCTAGCGGGTGCCTACAATGAGCAGTTCTTC. Protein product: CASSQRLAGAYNEQFF.

The chain is built from TRBV20-1 and TRBJ1-3; D is unresolved. Trimming cost V 6 bases and J 5 bases, with 8 bases left between them. CDR3 length: 11 amino acids. The germline CDR1 and CDR2 sequences are DFQATT and SNEGSKA (reference sequence). CDR3: CSAAVRNTIYF. The CDR3 region has the DNA TGCAGTGCCGCAGTGCGAAACACCATATATTTT.

This clonotype was picked up a small number of times. The genes are TRBV4-1 and TRBJ2-1; TRBD1 agrees at 9 bases. This CDR3 comprises 14 residues. Germline CDR1 MGHRA, CDR2 YSYEKL. Trimming took 0 bases from V and 9 from J; bases not matched to a gene: 3. The DNA for the CDR3 is TGCGCCAGCAGCCAAGAACAGGGGGCGGGTGAGCAGTTCTTC. Amino acids: CASSQEQGAGEQFF.

The chain couples TRBV4-1 to TRBJ2-3; 8 bases line up with TRBD1. The CDR3 contains 17 residues. In germline, CDR1 is MGHRA, CDR2 YSYEKL. After removal of 0 bases from V and 2 bases from J, the junction contained 7 bases not matched to a gene. CDR3 bases: TGCGCCAGCAGCCAAGATCGCACAGGGGGGACCACAGATACGCAGTATTTT. Amino acid sequence: CASSQDRTGGTTDTQYF.

This rearrangement joins TRBV19 to TRBJ2-1; TRBD2 aligns across 9 bases. The CDR3 has 16 residues. The V and J ends lost 5 bases and 1 base, in that order; junction bases with no gene match: 6. Per germline, CDR1 LNHDA and CDR2 SQIVND (reference sequence). The CDR3 DNA sequence: TGTGCCAGTAGTGCGGCTAGCGGGATGTCCTACAATGAGCAGTTCTTC. Protein: CASSAASGMSYNEQFF.

This clonotype was counted a single time. The chain recombines TRBV29-1 with TRBJ2-5, with 9 bases aligning to TRBD1. The germline CDR1 and CDR2 sequences are SQVTM and ANQGSEA. The CDR3 covers 13 residues. The V and J ends lost 6 bases and 5 bases, in that order; junction bases with no gene match: 7. The CDR3 nucleotides are TGCAGCGTGACCGGGACAGGGAGGGAGACCCAGTACTTC. Translation: CSVTGTGRETQYF.

This clonotype was found once. V and J are TRBV19 and TRBJ2-1, with D hard to call. V lost 3 bases, J lost 6 bases, and 6 bases lay in between. The CDR3 has 12 amino acids. In germline, CDR1 is LNHDA, CDR2 SQIVND (reference sequence). The DNA for the CDR3 is TGTGCCAGTAGTATTACCTTCAATGAGCAGTTCTTC. Encoded protein: CASSITFNEQFF. Variable domain in full (rest from reference TRBV19 and TRBJ2-1): DGGITQSPKYLFRKEGQNVTLSCEQNLNHDAMYWYRQDPGQGLRLIYYSQIVNDFQKGDIAEGYSVSREKKESFPLTVTSAQKNPTAFYLCASSITFNEQFFGPGTRLTVL.

This clonotype was seen only a few times. The CDR3 sequence is CASSSPDRVDGYTF. The CDR3 DNA sequence: TGTGCCAGCAGTAGCCCGGACAGGGTGGATGGCTACACCTTC. The rearrangement uses TRBV6-5 and TRBJ1-2; 8 positions agree with TRBD1. The germline V gene has CDR1 MNHEY and CDR2 SVGAGI. The CDR3 extends over 14 amino acids. The trim removed 5 bases at V and 6 bases at J, leaving 8 bases unmatched.

The chain uses TRBV7-2 and TRBJ2-2, with D possibly TRBD1 on 5 matching bases. The CDR3 has 14 amino acids. The V end was cut by 1 base, the J end by 5 bases, with 8 bases between. Germline values: CDR1 SGHTA, CDR2 FQGNSA. The CDR3: CASSLEGLTGELFF. The CDR3 nucleotides read TGTGCCAGCAGCTTAGAGGGGTTGACCGGGGAGCTGTTTTTT.

The gene calls are TRBV25-1 and TRBJ2-1, with 13 bases identical to TRBD2. The CDR3 is made up of 16 amino acids. Trimming removed 8 bases from V and 6 bases from J; junction bases left unmatched: 10. CDR1 MGHDK and CDR2 SYGVNS come from the germline V gene. This CDR3 is CASCVPGTSGTNEQFF. Written as DNA, the CDR3 is TGTGCCAGCTGTGTCCCCGGGACTAGCGGGACCAATGAGCAGTTCTTC.

Only a few counts were recorded for this clonotype. V and J are TRBV7-2 and TRBJ2-7; TRBD2 matches 7 bases. This CDR3 contains 14 residues. V lost 5 bases and J lost 0; bases outside the gene matches: 4. Germline V gene data show CDR1 as SGHTA and CDR2 as FQGNSA. The CDR3 DNA follows: TGTGCCAGCAGCGGGGGGGACTTCTCCTACGAGCAGTACTTC. The encoded protein is CASSGGDFSYEQYF.

This clonotype was seen a handful of times. The gene calls are TRBV6-2 or TRBV6-3 and TRBJ2-7, with a weak D call TRBD2 (6 bases). This CDR3 has 14 residues. Trimming shortened V by 8 bases and J by 6 bases, and 20 bases separated the two germline ends. Per germline, CDR1 MNHEY and CDR2 SVGEGT. The CDR3 is CASDDPSVRGEQYV. CDR3 sequence (DNA): TGTGCCAGCGACGACCCTAGCGTTCGGGGCGAGCAGTACGTC.

This chain joins TRBV6-1 and TRBJ1-1, with 8 nucleotides matching TRBD1. CDR1 MNHNS and CDR2 SASEGT come from the germline V gene. This CDR3 region has 14 residues. V shed 6 bases and J 8 bases; nucleotides not matched to a gene: 11. Here the CDR3 reads CASRIDRGISEAFF. DNA of the CDR3: TGTGCCAGCAGGATAGACAGGGGAATTTCCGAAGCTTTCTTT.

The gene calls are TRBV12-3 or TRBV12-4 and TRBJ2-1; D is perhaps TRBD1 (6 bases). The V gene lost 5 bases and the J gene lost 9 bases, with 20 bases spanning the gap. The CDR3 spans 15 residues. CDR3 in DNA: TGTGCCAGCAGTCCCCTAGAAGGGAGAGGGGGTGAGCAGTTCTTC. Its protein is CASSPLEGRGGEQFF.

V is TRBV30 and J is TRBJ2-1, with TRBD1 identical over 10 bases. The CDR3 runs 14 residues. Per germline, CDR1 GTSNPN and CDR2 SVGIG (reference sequence). V lost 5 bases, J lost 6 bases, and 7 bases stayed unmatched. The CDR3 loop reads CAWDRGRESNEQFF. DNA for the CDR3: TGTGCCTGGGACAGGGGGCGGGAATCCAATGAGCAGTTCTTC.

This clonotype was detected a few times. The chain has TRBV19 and TRBJ2-1, with 7 nucleotides matching TRBD2. With 3 bases clipped from V and 10 bases from J, the junction kept 6 bases outside the gene matches. The CDR3 is made up of 13 amino acids. Germline V gene lookup returns CDR1 LNHDA and CDR2 SQIVND (reference sequence). The CDR3 here is CASSMAREWEQFF. As DNA, the CDR3 is TGTGCCAGTAGTATGGCGCGGGAGTGGGAGCAGTTCTTC.

CDR3 nucleotide sequence: TGTGCCAGTAGTATGTCAGGCCAGGCTGAAATCGGACGCCAAGAGACCCAGTACTTC. Translated, it gives CASSMSGQAEIGRQETQYF. This chain links TRBV19 with TRBJ2-5; D ambiguous. The CDR3 covers 19 residues. The V end was cut by 3 bases, the J end by 1 base, with 24 bases between. The germline V gene encodes CDR1 LNHDA and CDR2 SQIVND (reference sequence).

This rearrangement joins TRBV28 to TRBJ2-7, with D tentatively TRBD1 (6 bases). Germline V gives CDR1 MDHEN, CDR2 SYDVKM. The CDR3 is made up of 13 amino acids. The V end was cut by 5 bases, the J end by 8 bases, with 16 bases between. CDR3 DNA: TGTGCCAGCAGTCTCCCGGCACAGGGTAAGCAGTACTTC. Amino acids: CASSLPAQGKQYF.

J is TRBJ2-1 and V is TRBV11-1, with D possibly matching TRBD2 (6 bases). This CDR3 comprises 13 residues. Trimming took 6 bases from V and 7 from J, leaving 13 bases between them. The germline V gene encodes CDR1 SGHAT and CDR2 FQDESV (reference sequence). CDR3 amino acids: CASSYLSGNEQFF. For the CDR3, the DNA is TGTGCCAGCAGTTACTTAAGCGGGAATGAGCAGTTCTTC.

The chain is built from TRBV12-3 or TRBV12-4 and TRBJ1-5; unclear D gene. Trimming stripped 3 bases from V and 4 bases from J, with 7 bases between. This CDR3 has 13 amino acids. The CDR3 here is CASSFAENQPQHF. Written as DNA, the CDR3 is TGTGCCAGCAGTTTCGCGGAGAATCAGCCCCAGCATTTT.

This clonotype has ten or more counts. The rearrangement uses TRBV6-2 or TRBV6-3 and TRBJ2-2, with 9 bases that match TRBD1. Germline V gene lookup returns CDR1 MNHEY and CDR2 SVGEGT. The CDR3 length is 14 residues. The V gene end was trimmed by 7 bases and the J gene end by 5 bases; junction bases not matched to a gene: 5. CDR3 DNA: TGTGCCAGCACGGGACAGGGACGAACCGGGGAGCTGTTTTTT. Encoded protein: CASTGQGRTGELFF.